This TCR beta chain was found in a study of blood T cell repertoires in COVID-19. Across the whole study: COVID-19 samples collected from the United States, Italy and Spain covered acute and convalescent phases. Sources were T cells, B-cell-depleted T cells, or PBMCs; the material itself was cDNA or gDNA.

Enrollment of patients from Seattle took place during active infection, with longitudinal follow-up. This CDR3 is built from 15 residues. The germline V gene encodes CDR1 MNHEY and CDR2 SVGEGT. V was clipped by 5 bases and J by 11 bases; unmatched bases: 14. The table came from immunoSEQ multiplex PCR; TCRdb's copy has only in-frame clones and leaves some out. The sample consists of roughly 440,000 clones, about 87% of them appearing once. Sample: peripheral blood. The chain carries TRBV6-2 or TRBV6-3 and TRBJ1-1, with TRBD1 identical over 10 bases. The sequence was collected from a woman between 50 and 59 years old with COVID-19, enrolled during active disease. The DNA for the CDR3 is TGTGCCAGCAGTCTCGACAGGGGGCGTCCCCTTGGGGCTTTCTTT. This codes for CASSLDRGRPLGAFF.